The 18 T cell receptor beta chains presented below share a single source sample, sequenced in a study of OX40 agonist ivuxolimab in advanced cancers. Profiling relied on immunoSEQ multiplex PCR, and the TCRdb table lists in-frame clones only, not all of them. The sample consists of approximately 74,000 clones, approximately 90% of them appearing once. The source material was CD4+ or CD8+ T cells sorted from blood, sampled in a trial of the OX40 agonist ivuxolimab. The receptors were sampled from an adult with an advanced solid tumor such as melanoma, head and neck, liver or kidney cancer.

The V gene is TRBV4-1, the J gene TRBJ2-7, with 8 nucleotides matching TRBD1. V lost 1 base and J lost 6; bases outside the gene matches: 8. Germline V gives CDR1 MGHRA, CDR2 YSYEKL. This CDR3 contains 15 residues. This CDR3 reads CASSQGQGALGEQYF. In DNA form, the CDR3 reads TGCGCCAGCAGCCAAGGGCAGGGGGCGCTTGGCGAGCAGTACTTC.

The rearrangement links TRBV28 to TRBJ1-4; the D gene is possibly TRBD1 (5 bases). This CDR3 has 12 amino acids. Trimming cost V 8 bases and J 8 bases, with 12 bases left between them. Germline V gene data show CDR1 as MDHEN and CDR2 as SYDVKM. CDR3 bases: TGTGCCAGCCGGGACCCTGGGGAAAAACTGTTTTTT. This sequence encodes CASRDPGEKLFF.

This clone has only a few counts. The J gene is TRBJ1-1, the V gene TRBV27; 7 positions agree with TRBD1. This CDR3 spans 15 amino acids. CDR1 MNHEY and CDR2 SMNVEV come from the germline V gene (reference sequence). V dropped 6 bases and J dropped 7; count of bases not matched to a gene: 14. The CDR3 DNA follows: TGTGCCAGCAGCCTGGGGGGGAAGGGGGCCGTTGAAGCTTTCTTT. Translation: CASSLGGKGAVEAFF.

The CDR3 DNA sequence: TGTGCCAGCAGCAGAGGACGGGAGGGGGGGAACATTCAGTACTTC. Amino acid sequence: CASSRGREGGNIQYF. V gene TRBV7-2 combines with J gene TRBJ2-4; 8 nucleotides match TRBD2. This CDR3 has 15 residues. J lost 7 bases, V lost 5 bases, and 10 bases had no gene match. Germline V lookup: CDR1 SGHTA, CDR2 FQGNSA.

This clone was detected once. The rearrangement uses TRBV4-2 and TRBJ2-2; possible D gene TRBD2, 6 bases. The CDR3 extends over 17 amino acids. Trimming shortened V by 7 bases and J by 4 bases, and 22 bases separated the two germline ends. Germline loops: CDR1 LGHNA, CDR2 YNFKEQ. This chain's CDR3 is CASTSGAGRSLTGELFF. CDR3 nucleotide sequence: TGTGCCAGCACCTCCGGGGCGGGACGTTCCCTCACCGGGGAGCTGTTTTTT.

J is TRBJ2-1 and V is TRBV6-5; D remains ambiguous. This CDR3 has 15 residues. The V and J ends lost 6 bases and 0 bases respectively, with 12 bases between them. CDR1 and CDR2 from the germline V gene are MNHEY and SVGAGI. In DNA, the CDR3 is TGTGCCAGCAGGAAACCGAGGAGCTCCTACAATGAGCAGTTCTTC. This codes for CASRKPRSSYNEQFF.

This chain uses TRBV11-3 with TRBJ2-2, with 8 bases aligning to TRBD2. The germline V gene encodes CDR1 SGHNT and CDR2 YENEEA. Unmatched junction bases numbered 5, after V lost 5 bases and J lost 0 bases. CDR3 length: 16 residues. The CDR3 loop is CASSPTGGTNTGELFF. As DNA, the CDR3 is TGTGCCAGCAGCCCTACGGGGGGGACGAACACCGGGGAGCTGTTTTTT.

The chain links TRBV30 to TRBJ2-2; no clear D gene. CDR1 is GTSNPN, CDR2 SVGIG, per germline (reference sequence). The V end was cut by 2 bases, the J end by 6 bases, with 7 bases between. This CDR3 is built from 12 residues. The CDR3 DNA is TGTGCCTGGAGTCTCCCCCCCGGGGAGCTGTTTTTT. Protein product: CAWSLPPGELFF.

V gene TRBV28 combines with J gene TRBJ1-2; 9 bases map to TRBD1. The CDR3 length is 15 residues. Germline trimming cut 8 bases from V and 8 bases from J; bases unmatched to any gene: 15. Germline lookup yields CDR1 MDHEN and CDR2 SYDVKM. The CDR3 DNA sequence: TGTGCCAGCGGCCCATTGGGCGGGACAGGGTGGGGCTACACCTTC. Protein product: CASGPLGGTGWGYTF.

V gene TRBV5-5 combines with J gene TRBJ1-4; D gene uncertain. Germline values: CDR1 SGHKS, CDR2 YYEKEE (reference sequence). This CDR3 spans 16 amino acids. Deletions cut 3 bases from V and 6 bases from J, with 18 bases between. The CDR3: CASSSFVPAVDEKLFF. CDR3 DNA: TGTGCCAGCAGCTCCTTCGTCCCCGCGGTAGATGAAAAACTGTTTTTT.

The chain couples TRBV9 to TRBJ1-2, with 9 bases aligning to TRBD1. CDR1 and CDR2 from the germline V gene are SGDLS and YYNGEE. The CDR3 covers 15 residues. The junction had 4 bases not matched to a gene; V was cut back by 0 bases and J by 4 bases. In nucleotides, the CDR3 is TGTGCCAGCAGCGTAGCCGGGACAGGGCCCTATGGCTACACCTTC. Translating it yields CASSVAGTGPYGYTF.

The chain recombines TRBV11-2 with TRBJ1-2; no clear D gene. The V gene lost 5 bases and the J gene lost 6 bases, with 22 bases spanning the gap. The CDR3 sequence is 16 residues long. Germline CDR1 and CDR2: SGHAT and FQNNGV. The CDR3 DNA follows: TGTGCCAGCAGCCCCACGTCCGTGACACCAGCTCATGGCTACACCTTC. The encoded protein is CASSPTSVTPAHGYTF. Full variable domain (missing parts from reference TRBV11-2 and TRBJ1-2): EAGVAQSPRYKIIEKRQSVAFWCNPISGHATLYWYQQILGQGPKLLIQFQNNGVVDDSQLPKDRFSAERLKGVDSTLKIQPAKLEDSAVYLCASSPTSVTPAHGYTFGSGTRLTVV.

The CDR3 DNA follows: TGTGCCAGCGAGGCGGACTACAATGAGCAGTTCTTC. It is translated as CASEADYNEQFF. V and J are TRBV9 and TRBJ2-1; D is unresolved. Germline values: CDR1 SGDLS, CDR2 YYNGEE. The CDR3 has 12 amino acids. Between the trimmed V and J ends, which lost 7 bases and 3 bases, there was a span of 8 bases.

This chain links TRBV6-5 with TRBJ1-6; TRBD1 matches at 9 bases. This CDR3 is 14 amino acids long. The trim removed 6 bases at V and 10 bases at J, leaving 7 bases unmatched. CDR1 and CDR2 from the germline V gene are MNHEY and SVGAGI. CDR3: CASSPGTGRSPLHF. For the CDR3, the DNA is TGTGCCAGCAGCCCCGGGACAGGGCGGTCACCCCTCCACTTT.

The chain is built from TRBV6-6 and TRBJ1-1; no clear D. CDR1 is MNHNY and CDR2 is SVGAGI in the germline V gene (reference sequence). V was clipped by 0 bases and J by 4 bases, with 9 bases between them. The CDR3 is made up of 14 amino acids. In DNA form, the CDR3 reads TGTGCCAGCAGTTACTCGATTCAGGCCACTGAAGCTTTCTTT. It codes for CASSYSIQATEAFF.

The genes are TRBV29-1 and TRBJ1-2, with D maybe TRBD1 (6 bases). The germline V gene has CDR1 SQVTM and CDR2 ANQGSEA. Trimming cost V 6 bases and J 5 bases, with 13 bases left between them. The CDR3 has 12 residues. For the CDR3, the DNA is TGCAGCGTCGTTGACAGGCGGTATGGCTACACCTTC. Its translation is CSVVDRRYGYTF.

This chain links TRBV30 with TRBJ2-7; 7 bases are shared with TRBD1. Germline CDR1 is GTSNPN and CDR2 is SVGIG (reference sequence). V trimming: 4 bases; J trimming: 2 bases; junction bases outside the gene matches: 2. The CDR3 totals 12 residues. The CDR3 DNA is TGTGCCTGGACGCAGGGGGCCTACGAGCAGTACTTC. Translated, it gives CAWTQGAYEQYF.

The chain couples TRBV7-2 to TRBJ2-7; 7 nucleotides align to TRBD1. CDR3 size: 14 residues. Germline lookup yields CDR1 SGHTA and CDR2 FQGNSA. V lost 5 bases, J lost 5 bases, and 9 bases stayed unmatched. CDR3 sequence reads: CASSPVRGIDEQYF. CDR3 sequence (DNA): TGTGCCAGCAGCCCAGTCAGGGGGATAGACGAGCAGTACTTC.